The clone carrying this T cell receptor beta chain was observed once. It was during active infection that Seattle patients were enrolled and then longitudinally followed. Germline V gene lookup returns CDR1 MNHEY and CDR2 SVGAGI. V dropped 6 bases and J dropped 4; count of bases not matched to a gene: 1. The CDR3 contains 14 residues. The data were taken from a study of blood T cell repertoires in COVID-19. At the level of the study: Sites across the United States, Italy and Spain contributed samples from acute and convalescent COVID-19.

Source study methods: Amplification with reference gene primers provided the estimates of nucleated cell counts. Data came from immunoSEQ multiplex PCR; TCRdb stores just in-frame clones and leaves some out. That table supplies the V and J calls and clone size; D and trimming were determined from the DNA. Of about 180,000 clones in the sample, roughly 89% were seen once. V is TRBV6-5 and J is TRBJ2-1, with 12 bases fitting TRBD2. Input material: peripheral blood. This sequence was found in a woman in her 70s with COVID-19, enrolled during active disease. Written as DNA, the CDR3 is TGTGCCAGCAGCGGGACTAGCGGGTACAATGAGCAGTTCTTC. Translating gives CASSGTSGYNEQFF.